This T cell receptor beta chain emerged from a study of blood T cell repertoires in COVID-19. V was clipped by 0 bases and J by 6 bases; unmatched bases: 7. The germline V gene encodes CDR1 SGDLS and CDR2 YYNGEE. The CDR3 extends over 16 amino acids. The method was immunoSEQ multiplex PCR; TCRdb's version includes in-frame clones alone and lacks a portion of them. The table includes approximately 290,000 clones, approximately 85% detected once. This TCR derives from a young woman who had recovered from COVID-19. The chain links TRBV9 to TRBJ2-1, with 9 bases that match TRBD2. The specimen sequenced was PBMCs or T cells enriched from blood (not recorded which). The CDR3 coding sequence is TGTGCCAGCAGCGTAGTCGTTAGCGGGAGTCCCAATGAGCAGTTCTTC. Protein product: CASSVVVSGSPNEQFF.